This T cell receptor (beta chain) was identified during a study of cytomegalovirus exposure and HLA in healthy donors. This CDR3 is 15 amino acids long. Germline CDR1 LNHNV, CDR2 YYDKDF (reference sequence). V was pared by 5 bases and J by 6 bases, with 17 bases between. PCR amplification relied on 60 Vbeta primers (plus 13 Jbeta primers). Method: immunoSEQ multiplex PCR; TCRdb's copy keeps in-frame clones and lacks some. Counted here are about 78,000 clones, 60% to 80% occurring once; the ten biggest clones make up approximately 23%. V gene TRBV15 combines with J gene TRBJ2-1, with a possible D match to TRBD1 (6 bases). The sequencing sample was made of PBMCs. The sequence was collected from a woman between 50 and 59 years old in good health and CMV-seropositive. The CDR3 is CATSEGGYRGNEQFF. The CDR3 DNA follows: TGTGCCACCAGCGAAGGGGGATACCGAGGCAATGAGCAGTTCTTC.